This T cell receptor (beta chain) appears in the sequencing data of a study of blood T cell repertoires in COVID-19. Study summary: COVID-19 samples from acute and convalescent phases originated in the United States, Italy and Spain.

The CDR3 sequence is 12 residues long. The V and J ends lost 2 bases and 6 bases respectively, with 5 bases between them. Germline-derived CDR1 and CDR2 are MDHEN and SYDVKM. Per the original data handling: It was from reference gene primer amplification that nucleated cell counts were estimated. Produced via immunoSEQ multiplex PCR; TCRdb's table is partial and in-frame only. V, J and clone size derive from that table, while D and trimming were established from the DNA sequence. The repertoire holds about 120,000 clones, approximately 90% seen once, with 1.8% in the top ten. The receptor was isolated from a human donor with active COVID-19. The donor label of this sample is uncertain. Sequencing used peripheral blood. The V call is TRBV28, the J call TRBJ2-4, with D perhaps matching TRBD1 (5 bases). DNA of the CDR3: TGTGCCAGCAGTTTAAGGGGAAACATTCAGTACTTC. Amino acid sequence: CASSLRGNIQYF.